This T cell receptor beta chain was captured by sequencing in a study of control samples from healthy donors and cancer patients. The method was immunoSEQ multiplex PCR; TCRdb's version includes in-frame clones alone and lacks a portion of them. The table has about 120,000 clones, around nine tenths seen once. The sequenced material came from blood. The sequence was collected from a man younger than 40 in good health.

CDR3 nucleotide sequence: TGCGCCAGCAGGAGCTCTGGGGCCAACGTCCTGACTTTC. Translated: CASRSSGANVLTF. J is TRBJ2-6 and V is TRBV4-1; no reliable D call. Between the trimmed V and J ends, which lost 6 bases and 0 bases, there was a span of 3 bases. The CDR3 extends over 13 amino acids. The germline CDR1 and CDR2 sequences are MGHRA and YSYEKL.